The next 11 T cell receptor beta chains were all read from a single sample in a study of tumor-infiltrating T cells and Merkel cell polyomavirus. Study as a whole: The study examined CD8+ T cells specific for the Merkel cell polyomavirus KLL epitope.

Sequencing was performed with immunoSEQ multiplex PCR; in TCRdb, only in-frame clones are kept and a portion is missing. The sample carries around 25,000 clones, roughly nine tenths recorded once. Robust Merkel cell polyomavirus Large T antigen positivity by immunohistochemistry was seen in all patients' tumors. The specimen sequenced was lymph node tissue. These TCRs come from a man aged 50 to 60 with Merkel cell carcinoma.

This clone was observed a handful of times. The rearrangement joins TRBV6-5 to TRBJ2-7; D might be TRBD2 (5 bases). This CDR3 comprises 11 residues. V was pared by 5 bases and J by 4 bases, with 6 bases between. CDR1 and CDR2 (germline): MNHEY, SVGAGI. The CDR3 nucleotides read TGTGCCAGCAGTCGCGGGTACGAGCAGTACTTC. It yields the protein CASSRGYEQYF.

The genes are TRBV4-1 and TRBJ2-7; no reliable D call. Germline V gene sequence: CDR1 MGHRA, CDR2 YSYEKL. The V gene lost 1 base and the J gene lost 3 bases, with 10 bases spanning the gap. CDR3 length: 14 residues. The CDR3 protein is CASSQVPGRYEQYF. The CDR3 DNA reads TGCGCCAGCAGCCAAGTCCCAGGCCGCTACGAGCAGTACTTC.

In its sample, this clone was seen once. This rearrangement joins TRBV18 to TRBJ2-1, with D maybe TRBD2 (5 bases). Trimming stripped 0 bases from V and 5 bases from J, with 11 bases between. This CDR3 is built from 15 residues. Germline V gene lookup returns CDR1 KGHSH and CDR2 LQKENI. CDR3 residues: CASSPPREIDNEQFF. In DNA, the CDR3 is TGTGCCAGCTCACCACCAAGGGAGATAGACAATGAGCAGTTCTTC.

The genes are TRBV28 and TRBJ2-3; 7 positions agree with TRBD2. This CDR3 has 17 residues. Germline CDR1 MDHEN, CDR2 SYDVKM. The junction had 13 bases not matched to a gene; V was cut back by 6 bases and J by 1 base. Here the CDR3 reads CASSLRGTISGTDTQYF. CDR3 sequence (DNA): TGTGCCAGCAGCCTCCGCGGGACTATCTCCGGCACAGATACGCAGTATTTT.

The chain is built from TRBV27 and TRBJ2-2; TRBD2 agrees at 11 bases. From germline, CDR1 is MNHEY and CDR2 SMNVEV (reference sequence). There are 19 residues in the CDR3. Germline trimming cut 5 bases from V and 2 bases from J; bases unmatched to any gene: 13. CDR3 in amino acids: CASSLLPPGLAANTGELFF. DNA of the CDR3: TGTGCCAGCAGTCTCTTACCTCCGGGACTAGCGGCTAACACCGGGGAGCTGTTTTTT.

The chain recombines TRBV2 with TRBJ2-3; 8 bases align to TRBD2. The CDR3 loop spans 17 amino acids. Losses at the gene ends were 8 bases for V and 0 bases for J; bases not matched to a gene: 13. Germline CDR1 SNHLY, CDR2 FYNNEI. The CDR3 DNA sequence: TGTGCCAGCCTTCCGGGAGGGGGTTTGGGGAGCACAGATACGCAGTATTTT. Protein: CASLPGGGLGSTDTQYF.

This clone was counted a single time. The rearrangement uses TRBV28 and TRBJ1-1; TRBD1 matches 7 bases. This CDR3 is 15 amino acids long. Unmatched junction bases numbered 10, after V lost 4 bases and J lost 5 bases. Germline CDR1 reads MDHEN; CDR2 reads SYDVKM. The CDR3 sequence: CASSSIRGLRTEAFF. The CDR3 DNA follows: TGTGCCAGCAGTTCCATAAGGGGGCTGAGGACTGAAGCTTTCTTT.

The genes are TRBV5-4 and TRBJ2-5, with a weak D call TRBD2 (5 bases). The CDR3 has 13 amino acids. V dropped 5 bases and J dropped 5 bases, with 13 bases sitting between them. Looked up from germline, CDR1 is SGHNT and CDR2 is YYREEE (reference sequence). The CDR3: CASSPPGVETQYF. For the CDR3, the DNA is TGTGCCAGCAGTCCACCCGGGGTGGAGACCCAGTACTTC.

This chain connects TRBV29-1 to TRBJ2-3; 8 bases map to TRBD1. The V gene's germline CDR1 is SQVTM and CDR2 ANQGSEA. After removal of 3 bases from V and 5 bases from J, the junction contained 13 bases not matched to a gene. The length of the CDR3 is 16 residues. CDR3 region: CSVERPGQGAGDTQYF. CDR3 bases: TGCAGCGTTGAGAGGCCCGGGCAGGGGGCAGGAGATACGCAGTATTTT.

The chain couples TRBV10-1 to TRBJ2-5, with 9 nucleotides matching TRBD2. The CDR3 totals 13 residues. Germline V gives CDR1 WNHNN, CDR2 SYGVQD (reference sequence). Trimming at V came to 3 bases and at J to 4 bases, leaving 0 bases not matched to a gene. The DNA of the CDR3 is TGCGCCAGCAGTGAAGCGGGAGGAGAGACCCAGTACTTC. This codes for CASSEAGGETQYF.

The gene calls are TRBV5-4 and TRBJ1-2, with D maybe TRBD1 (5 bases). V lost 4 bases to trimming and J lost 6 bases, with 13 bases between them. This CDR3 comprises 13 residues. Germline CDR1 SGHNT, CDR2 YYREEE (reference sequence). Here the CDR3 reads CASSMTVRDGYTF. The CDR3 nucleotides read TGTGCCAGCAGCATGACAGTTCGCGATGGCTACACCTTC.